These T cell receptor beta chains were read from a single sample in a study of radiotherapy plus CTLA-4 blockade in lung cancer. Only in-frame clones appear in the TCRdb table, and some are missing; sequencing was by immunoSEQ multiplex PCR. The sample shows tens of thousands of clones, around 79% of them seen only once. The sequencing here drew on peripheral blood, taken from a patient treated with radiotherapy plus ipilimumab. The receptors shown here come from a human donor with non-small cell lung cancer who had a complete response to radiotherapy plus ipilimumab. The conserved cysteine and the conserved F or W are not part of the CDR3 here. The order of the fields is V gene, J gene, CDR3 protein.

>TRBV14|TRBJ2-7
ASSQEEGYEQY
>TRBV2|TRBJ2-7
ASSPSSQNGEQY
>TRBV7-2|TRBJ2-5
ASSSWGLSQETQY
>TRBV18|TRBJ2-3
ASSIAGGSTDTQY
>TRBV2|TRBJ1-5
ATAREQASNQPQH
>TRBV10-1|TRBJ2-2
ASSEDRLNTGELF
>TRBV18|TRBJ1-5
ASSPLQDGGQPQH
>TRBV15|TRBJ1-1
ATSRDLGLNTEAF
>TRBV29-1|TRBJ1-1
SVPLGQGFLNTEAF
>TRBV9|TRBJ2-7
ASSVVPTLDKPYEQY
>TRBV7-2|TRBJ1-5
ASSLRAGTGALNQPQH
>TRBV5-1|TRBJ1-1
ASSNRRVGAMNTEAF
>TRBV19|TRBJ1-2
ASSIRERVHGYT
>TRBV7-9|TRBJ2-1
ASSSGQGSNEQF
>TRBV5-6|TRBJ1-1
ASSLRSSRGAF
>TRBV7-9|TRBJ1-2
ASSLGAGDYGYT
>TRBV7-2|TRBJ1-1
ASSLEPGQGYTEAF
>TRBV19|TRBJ2-5
ASSIDLVGVETQY
>TRBV7-2|TRBJ1-2
ASSRDTGPYGYT
>TRBV2|TRBJ2-3
ASSLAGATDTQY
>TRBV4-3|.
ASSQGIRGGSDYEQY
>TRBV5-6|TRBJ2-7
ASSLVSGRAYEQY
>TRBV14|TRBJ2-5
ASSHQIRGHETQY